This T cell receptor (beta chain) derives from a study of T cells in Graves' hyperthyroidism and ophthalmopathy (dated by TCRdb to about 2019). Background for the entire study: Peripheral blood was sampled at the time of initial diagnosis, prior to any treatment. A discovery cohort of 95 to 100 patients, roughly 43 with Graves' ophthalmopathy and fewer than 65 with stable Graves' hyperthyroidism, was used to find distinguishing TCR V-J signatures. Prospective prediction of ophthalmopathy was tested in an independent validation cohort of about 19 hyperthyroidism patients and 15 to 17 patients who later progressed to ophthalmopathy. The roughly 91 discovery patients were randomly divided into training and test sets at a 7:3 ratio. The study also compared thyroid tissue and blood T-cell repertoires from five or six Graves' hyperthyroidism patients. After blood sampling, hyperthyroidism patients were treated with methimazole at a starting dose of 30 mg daily, and ophthalmopathy patients were treated with high-dose intravenous methylprednisolone. According to the paper, TCR Vbeta CDR3 sequencing was carried out on approximately 140 peripheral blood samples, which came from under 50 ophthalmopathy, 80 or so hyperthyroidism and roughly 17 progressor patients.

Graves' hyperthyroidism was defined as stable when no progression to ophthalmopathy occurred over 18 months of follow-up. Hyperthyroidism patients were newly diagnosed, had a disease duration of under 2 months, and were aged 18 to 65 years. Patients with uncontrolled infections, other autoimmune diseases, pregnancy or lactation were excluded. Clinical symptoms, serum thyroxine and TRAb, thyroid ultrasound, and orbital computed tomography formed the basis for the diagnoses. Ficoll-Paque density gradient centrifugation was used to isolate PBMCs from around 10 ml of fresh peripheral blood. Total RNA was extracted using Trizol reagent, and RNA quality was assessed on an Agilent 2100 Bioanalyzer. Taken from cysteine to phenylalanine, the CDR3 has 15 residues. Only the CDR3 region is kept as DNA, spanning 45 bases read in frame from base 1. Based on the germline V gene (reference sequence), the CDR1 and CDR2 sequences are DFQATT and SNEGSKA. Here V drops 0 bases and J drops 5 bases, and the junction holds 9 bases not matched to any gene.

This clonotype has more than one count but fewer than ten. Its antigen is still unknown. Base-call qualities are not available, and no considerably larger clone is one nucleotide away. The paper as a whole reports these results and caveats: Blood samples also contained most of the expanded thyroid clonotypes (frequency above 0.001), which suggests that blood repertoires may reflect thyroid immune responses. In validation, progression to ophthalmopathy was predicted by the model with about 70% sensitivity and roughly 76% specificity, a median of roughly 6 months before onset. A model built on a 13 V-J signature distinguished ophthalmopathy from stable hyperthyroidism, reaching 85% to 90% sensitivity and about 81% specificity in cross-validation and 80%/75% in testing. Sample size was not statistically predetermined, and blinding of investigators to group allocation was not performed.

The TCR beta CDR3 regions were amplified from RNA transcripts. A first-round RT-PCR of the TCR CDR3 used the HTBI primer set with the Qiagen OneStep RT-PCR kit. Libraries were constructed in a second round of multiplex PCR, after which size selection and purification were performed. Libraries were sequenced paired-end with 100 bp reads on an Illumina HiSeq2000. Per the authors' processing: SOAPnuke was used to process the raw data, with reads discarded if the reads contained adapters or uncalled bases, had a mean Phred below 15, or lacked an exact constant-primer or identifier match. COPE v1.2.5 was used to merge high-quality paired reads, and clonotypes were defined as unique nucleotide sequences. MiTCR v1.1 was used to align clonotypes to the IMGT TRBV, TRBD and TRBJ reference segments. The analysis included only V-J combinations with a frequency above 0.0001, which together covered 99% to 99.2% of the repertoires. The TCS score was defined as the ratio of F50 (clonal expansion) to E x V (chaos), calculated using BLOSUM62-based TCRdist between CDR3 peptides within each V-J. Welch's t-statistics and random forest reduced roughly 540 V-J features to under 15, which were used in a naive Bayes classifier (R e1071). The public reads were quality trimmed at Q25 with fastp and then assembled into clones with MiXCR by TCRdb, keeping productive beta chains. Rows are unified per CDR3 protein, each entry keeping the most common DNA and genes. The V and J calls and clone size come from TCRdb's table, not from the authors' own analysis. Here the sample has 700,000 or so distinct CDR3 sequences; roughly 15% occur a single time. Of the sample, around 8% falls within the top ten clones.

The chain couples TRBV20-1 to TRBJ2-5; TRBD2 aligns with 7 central bases. Sequenced: blood. The clonotype originates from a man younger than 30 with Graves' hyperthyroidism. At the DNA level, the sequence is TGCAGTGCTAGAGATGGAACAAGCGGGATGGAGACCCAGTACTTC. Translation gives CSARDGTSGMETQYF.